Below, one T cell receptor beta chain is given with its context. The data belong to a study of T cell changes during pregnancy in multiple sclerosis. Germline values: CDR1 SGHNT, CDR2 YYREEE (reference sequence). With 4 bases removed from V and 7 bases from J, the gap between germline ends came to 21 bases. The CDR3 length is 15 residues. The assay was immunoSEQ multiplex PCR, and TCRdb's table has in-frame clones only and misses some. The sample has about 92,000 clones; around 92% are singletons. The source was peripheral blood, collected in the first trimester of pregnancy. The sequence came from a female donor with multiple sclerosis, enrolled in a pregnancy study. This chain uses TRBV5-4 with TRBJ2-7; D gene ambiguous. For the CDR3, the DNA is TGTGCCAGCAGCCTCCCGACTGCCCCCTCGGAGGAGCAGTACTTC. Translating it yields CASSLPTAPSEEQYF.